Shown below are 27 T cell receptor beta chains from a single sample sequenced in a study of cytomegalovirus exposure and HLA in healthy donors. 13 Jbeta primers and 60 Vbeta primers were used for the PCR. Repertoires were generated with immunoSEQ multiplex PCR, while TCRdb's copy carries only in-frame clones and drops some. The data hold 100,000 to 150,000 clones, with about 74% observed a single time. The source material was PBMCs. These receptors were taken from a male donor in good health and CMV-seronegative.

The chain links TRBV7-2 to TRBJ2-2, with D perhaps TRBD2 (7 bases). V shed 3 bases and J shed 1 base, with 12 bases lying between them. Germline loops: CDR1 SGHTA, CDR2 FQGNSA. This CDR3 is 16 amino acids long. The CDR3 reads CASSFSGTRNTGELFF. The CDR3 DNA reads TGTGCCAGCAGCTTCAGCGGGACACGGAACACCGGGGAGCTGTTTTTT.

The chain joins TRBV7-2 to TRBJ2-6; D might be TRBD1 (6 bases). Germline CDR1 is SGHTA and CDR2 is FQGNSA. The length of the CDR3 is 18 residues. V was shortened by 3 bases and J by 0 bases, with 15 bases between the two germline ends. CDR3 sequence reads: CASSLSGAHPSGANVLTF. The CDR3 DNA sequence: TGTGCCAGCAGCTTGTCAGGGGCTCACCCCTCTGGGGCCAACGTCCTGACTTTC.

The chain couples TRBV5-1 to TRBJ2-3; 8 nucleotides agree with TRBD2. Germline CDR1 is SGHRS and CDR2 is YFSETQ. V trimming: 0 bases; J trimming: 6 bases; junction bases outside the gene matches: 6. The CDR3 sequence is 15 residues long. Here the CDR3 DNA reads TGCGCCAGCAGCTTGGAGCGGGAGATTCGGGATACGCAGTATTTT. Translating it yields CASSLEREIRDTQYF.

The genes are TRBV11-2 and TRBJ2-1; 12 bases align to TRBD2. This CDR3 comprises 17 residues. CDR1 and CDR2 from the germline V gene are SGHAT and FQNNGV. V shed 4 bases and J 1 base; nucleotides not matched to a gene: 5. The CDR3 region has the DNA TGTGCCAGCAGCTCCTCCGGACTAGCGGGATCCTACAATGAGCAGTTCTTC. As protein: CASSSSGLAGSYNEQFF.

The chain is built from TRBV5-1 and TRBJ2-7; TRBD2 is a possible D gene (5 bases). The germline V gene encodes CDR1 SGHRS and CDR2 YFSETQ. The V gene lost 0 bases and the J gene lost 3 bases, with 7 bases spanning the gap. The CDR3 totals 13 residues. CDR3 protein: CASSLGRDYEQYF. In DNA form, the CDR3 reads TGCGCCAGCAGCTTGGGACGGGACTACGAGCAGTACTTC.

This CDR3 is CAWSVRGMAPQFF. The CDR3 nucleotides are TGTGCCTGGAGTGTAAGGGGCATGGCCCCACAGTTCTTC. The gene calls are TRBV30 and TRBJ2-1; tentative D call: TRBD1 (5 bases). This CDR3 spans 13 amino acids. Germline V gives CDR1 GTSNPN, CDR2 SVGIG (reference sequence). V shed 0 bases and J shed 13 bases, with 16 bases lying between them.

This chain connects TRBV15 to TRBJ2-7; D is uncertain. Germline V lookup: CDR1 LNHNV, CDR2 YYDKDF (reference sequence). The length of the CDR3 is 12 residues. V was trimmed by 1 base and J by 3 bases, leaving 4 bases between them. In DNA, the CDR3 is TGTGCCACCAGCAGAGGAGGCTACGAGCAGTACTTC. This encodes CATSRGGYEQYF.

The V and J genes are TRBV10-3 and TRBJ2-3; D is possibly TRBD1 (7 bases). The CDR3 spans 13 residues. Germline V gene data show CDR1 as ENHRY and CDR2 as SYGVKD. Trimming cost V 5 bases and J 6 bases, with 12 bases left between them. CDR3 loop: CAISTQGGDTQYF. CDR3 bases: TGTGCCATCAGTACTCAGGGGGGCGATACGCAGTATTTT.

V and J are TRBV7-2 and TRBJ2-1, with a possible D match to TRBD2 (6 bases). CDR3 length equals 15 residues. The germline CDR1 and CDR2 sequences are SGHTA and FQGNSA. V lost 4 bases and J 6 bases, leaving 16 bases between the germline ends. The CDR3 DNA is TGTGCCAGCAGCTCGACTAGGAACCATGTCAATGAGCAGTTCTTC. Translating gives CASSSTRNHVNEQFF.

The V and J genes are TRBV5-1 and TRBJ1-1; tentative D call: TRBD1 (5 bases). The CDR3 loop spans 15 amino acids. From germline, CDR1 is SGHRS and CDR2 YFSETQ. V was pared by 5 bases and J by 1 base, with 15 bases between. CDR3 amino acids: CASRNDRTRNTEAFF. The DNA for the CDR3 is TGCGCCAGCAGAAACGACAGAACCCGGAACACTGAAGCTTTCTTT.

The chain recombines TRBV7-3 with TRBJ2-5; TRBD2 matches at 8 bases. CDR1 is SGHTA and CDR2 is FQGTGA in the germline V gene. CDR3 length: 14 amino acids. V trimming: 5 bases; J trimming: 5 bases; junction bases outside the gene matches: 7. The CDR3 region has the DNA TGTGCCAGCAGCATCGGGGGGGCCCGCGAGACCCAGTACTTC. Its protein product is CASSIGGARETQYF.

A word on this clone: The junction differs from germline at one of its ends, possibly a read error. The chain has TRBV30 and TRBJ2-6; TRBD1 might be the D (6 bases). This CDR3 contains 18 residues. Germline-derived CDR1 and CDR2 are GTSNPN and SVGIG (reference sequence). The CDR3 sequence is CARSVPGQGSSGANVLTF. CDR3 sequence (DNA): TGTGCCCGGAGCGTTCCGGGACAAGGGTCCTCTGGGGCCAACGTCCTGACTTTC.

The V and J genes are TRBV7-9 and TRBJ2-3; 9 bases are a match to TRBD1. CDR3 length: 16 residues. Germline V gene sequence: CDR1 SEHNR, CDR2 FQNEAQ (reference sequence). With 5 bases clipped from V and 5 bases from J, the junction kept 11 bases outside the gene matches. CDR3 in amino acids: CASSRTGTGLVDTQYF. CDR3 sequence (DNA): TGTGCCAGCAGCCGAACTGGGACAGGGCTCGTAGATACGCAGTATTTT.

The chain uses TRBV30 and TRBJ2-1; 8 bases align to TRBD2. Germline CDR1 and CDR2: GTSNPN and SVGIG (reference sequence). This CDR3 has 14 amino acids. Trimming at V came to 5 bases and at J to 12 bases, leaving 15 bases not matched to a gene. For the CDR3, the DNA is TGTGCCTGGGCGACTAGCGTTCTACAAATTAGGCAGTTCTTC. Encoded protein: CAWATSVLQIRQFF.

The V and J genes are TRBV4-1 and TRBJ2-7, with 9 positions matching TRBD1. The V gene's germline CDR1 is MGHRA and CDR2 YSYEKL. V shed 1 base, J shed 6 bases, and the junction held 7 bases outside the gene matches. This CDR3 contains 15 residues. The CDR3 loop is CASSQATGGMGEQYF. The CDR3 DNA reads TGCGCCAGCAGCCAAGCGACAGGGGGTATGGGCGAGCAGTACTTC.

The CDR3 nucleotides read TGTGCCAGCAGTTCTGAAGAGGACAATGAGCAGTTCTTC. Translation: CASSSEEDNEQFF. The chain joins TRBV27 to TRBJ2-1; no clear D. The CDR3 runs to 13 residues. Germline V gene data show CDR1 as MNHEY and CDR2 as SMNVEV (reference sequence). The ends were cut back, 4 bases at V and 5 bases at J, with 9 bases in the middle.

J is TRBJ2-5 and V is TRBV5-6, with no clear D. Trimming took off 2 bases at V and 2 bases at J, with 13 bases between the two ends. This CDR3 spans 15 amino acids. Germline V gives CDR1 SGHDT, CDR2 YYEEEE. The CDR3 sequence: CASSFTPTPQETQYF. The DNA for the CDR3 is TGTGCCAGCAGCTTTACCCCCACTCCGCAAGAGACCCAGTACTTC.

The chain recombines TRBV13 with TRBJ2-5; 8 nucleotides align to TRBD2. The germline CDR1 and CDR2 sequences are PRHDT and FYEKMQ (reference sequence). With V trimmed by 1 base and J by 2 bases, 3 bases remained unmatched. There are 15 residues in the CDR3. CDR3 DNA sequence: TGTGCCAGCAGCTTAGTGCGGGGGGATCAAGAGACCCAGTACTTC. Translating it yields CASSLVRGDQETQYF.

V is TRBV6-1 and J is TRBJ1-2; 9 nucleotides line up with TRBD1. This CDR3 region has 14 residues. The germline CDR1 and CDR2 sequences are MNHNS and SASEGT. V lost 6 bases, J lost 3 bases, and 5 bases stayed unmatched. The CDR3 region is CASSGTGGHYGYTF. The CDR3 DNA is TGTGCCAGCAGCGGAACAGGGGGCCACTATGGCTACACCTTC.

CDR3 sequence reads: CASSLAGLAGAHEQFF. CDR3 nucleotide sequence: TGTGCCAGCAGCTTAGCAGGGCTAGCGGGAGCCCATGAGCAGTTCTTC. The gene calls are TRBV7-9 and TRBJ2-1; TRBD2 matches at 10 bases. Germline V CDR1 and CDR2: SEHNR, FQNEAQ (reference sequence). The trim removed 0 bases at V and 8 bases at J, leaving 7 bases unmatched. This CDR3 contains 16 residues.

J is TRBJ2-1 and V is TRBV11-2; TRBD1 matches at 9 bases. Trimming at V came to 4 bases and at J to 5 bases, leaving 6 bases not matched to a gene. CDR1 and CDR2 from the germline V gene are SGHAT and FQNNGV. The CDR3 consists of 15 residues. The CDR3 reads CASSYRDRENNEQFF. The DNA of the CDR3 is TGTGCCAGCAGCTACAGGGACAGGGAAAACAATGAGCAGTTCTTC.

The rearrangement uses TRBV20-1 and TRBJ1-1, with D perhaps TRBD1 (5 bases). The CDR3 length is 11 residues. Germline CDR1 and CDR2: DFQATT and SNEGSKA (reference sequence). Trimming cost V 5 bases and J 8 bases, with 12 bases left between them. This CDR3 reads CSAPRGAEAFF. CDR3 DNA sequence: TGCAGTGCTCCCCGCGGGGCGGAAGCTTTCTTT.

The rearrangement links TRBV27 to TRBJ2-7, with D hard to call. The CDR3 length is 14 residues. CDR1 is MNHEY and CDR2 is SMNVEV in the germline V gene (reference sequence). Deletions cut 3 bases from V and 3 bases from J, with 12 bases between. The CDR3 DNA sequence: TGTGCCAGCAGTTTCCGGCCGAACTACTACGAGCAGTACTTC. It yields the protein CASSFRPNYYEQYF.

V usage is TRBV6-5 and J usage is TRBJ2-2; 10 nucleotides match TRBD2. From germline, CDR1 is MNHEY and CDR2 SVGAGI. V dropped 2 bases and J dropped 4; count of bases not matched to a gene: 1. CDR3 length: 15 amino acids. The CDR3 DNA reads TGTGCCAGCAGTTACCAGCGGGGGGGCACCGGGGAGCTGTTTTTT. Protein product: CASSYQRGGTGELFF.

The V gene is TRBV7-2, the J gene TRBJ2-3; 8 nucleotides line up with TRBD2. The CDR3 extends over 19 amino acids. J gave up 2 bases and V 0 bases, and 13 bases lay outside the gene matches. From germline, CDR1 is SGHTA and CDR2 FQGNSA. The CDR3 bases are TGTGCCAGCAGCTTAGCCAATTCCCTAGCGGGTCCCCCCACAGATACGCAGTATTTT. Protein: CASSLANSLAGPPTDTQYF.

The V gene is TRBV6-5, the J gene TRBJ2-1, with 9 bases matching TRBD1. The CDR3 spans 13 residues. V lost 5 bases and J lost 6; bases outside the gene matches: 2. The germline CDR1 and CDR2 sequences are MNHEY and SVGAGI. CDR3 loop: CASSGDRANEQFF. CDR3 nucleotides: TGTGCCAGCAGTGGGGACAGGGCCAATGAGCAGTTCTTC.

The chain joins TRBV18 to TRBJ2-3, with 7 bases matching TRBD1. The CDR3 totals 15 residues. The ends lost 1 base at V and 3 bases at J; junction bases unmatched: 4. Germline-derived CDR1 and CDR2 are KGHSH and LQKENI. CDR3 sequence reads: CASSPHGQVTDTQYF. Here the CDR3 DNA reads TGTGCCAGCTCACCACACGGACAGGTAACAGATACGCAGTATTTT.